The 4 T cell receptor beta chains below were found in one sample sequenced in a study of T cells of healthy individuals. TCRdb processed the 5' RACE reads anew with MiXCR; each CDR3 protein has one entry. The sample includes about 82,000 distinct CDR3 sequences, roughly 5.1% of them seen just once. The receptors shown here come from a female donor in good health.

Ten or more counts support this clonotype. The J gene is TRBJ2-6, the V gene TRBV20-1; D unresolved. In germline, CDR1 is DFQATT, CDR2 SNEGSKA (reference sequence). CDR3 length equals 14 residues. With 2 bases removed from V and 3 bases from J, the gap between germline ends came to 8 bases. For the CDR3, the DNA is TGCAGTGCTAGATCTGGCATTGGGGCCAACGTCCTGACTTTC. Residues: CSARSGIGANVLTF.

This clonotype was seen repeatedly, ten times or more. The CDR3 protein is CSAPKAQGTNSPLHF. CDR3 in DNA: TGCAGTGCACCTAAGGCTCAGGGAACTAATTCACCCCTCCACTTT. This sequence joins TRBV20-1 and TRBJ1-6, with a possible D match to TRBD1 (5 bases). Germline lookup yields CDR1 DFQATT and CDR2 SNEGSKA (reference sequence). The CDR3 loop spans 15 amino acids. Trimming left V 6 bases short and J 6 bases short, with 18 bases between.

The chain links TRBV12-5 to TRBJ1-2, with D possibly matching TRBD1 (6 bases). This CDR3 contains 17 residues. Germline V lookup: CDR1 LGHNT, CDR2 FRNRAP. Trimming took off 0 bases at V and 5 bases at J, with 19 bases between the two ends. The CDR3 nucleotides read TGTGCTAGTGGTTTGGTTACGACCGGGACACCCACTTATGGCTACACCTTC. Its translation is CASGLVTTGTPTYGYTF.

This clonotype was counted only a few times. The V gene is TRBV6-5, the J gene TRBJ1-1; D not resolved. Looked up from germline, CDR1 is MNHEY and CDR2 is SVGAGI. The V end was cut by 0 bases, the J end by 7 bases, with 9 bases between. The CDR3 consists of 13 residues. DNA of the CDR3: TGTGCCAGCAGTTACTCGAGGGTCGGTGAAGCTTTCTTT. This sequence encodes CASSYSRVGEAFF.